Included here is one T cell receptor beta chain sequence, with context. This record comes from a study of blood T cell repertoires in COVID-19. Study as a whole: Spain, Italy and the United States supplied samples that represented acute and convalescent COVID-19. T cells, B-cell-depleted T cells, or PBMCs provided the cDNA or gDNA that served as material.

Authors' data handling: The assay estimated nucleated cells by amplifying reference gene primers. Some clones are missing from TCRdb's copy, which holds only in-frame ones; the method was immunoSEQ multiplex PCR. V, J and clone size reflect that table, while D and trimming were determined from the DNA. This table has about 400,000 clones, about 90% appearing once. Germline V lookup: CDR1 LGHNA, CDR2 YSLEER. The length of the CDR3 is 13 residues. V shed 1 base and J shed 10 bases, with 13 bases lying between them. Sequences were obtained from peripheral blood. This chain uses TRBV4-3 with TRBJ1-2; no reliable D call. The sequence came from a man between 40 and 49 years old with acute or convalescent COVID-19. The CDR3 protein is CASSQVDLGDYTF. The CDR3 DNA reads TGCGCCAGCAGCCAAGTAGACCTCGGGGACTACACCTTC.